The entry below describes one T cell receptor (beta chain). Clones were read by immunoSEQ multiplex PCR, and TCRdb kept only the in-frame ones, dropping some. The sample consists of approximately 10,000 clones, roughly 88% of them appearing once. These data originate in a study of chemoradiotherapy in HPV16-positive cancers. Trimming took 0 bases from V and 5 from J, leaving 16 bases between them. The CDR3 is 15 residues long. Germline V gene lookup returns CDR1 GTSNPN and CDR2 SVGIG (reference sequence). Specimen: blood, collected from a patient who underwent chemoradiotherapy. The source is a human donor with HPV-associated anogenital cancer. V and J are TRBV30 and TRBJ2-5; a weak D match, TRBD1 (6 bases). The CDR3 loop reads CAWSVSLGAGETQYF. CDR3 in DNA: TGTGCCTGGAGTGTAAGCTTGGGGGCCGGGGAGACCCAGTACTTC.